This TCR beta chain was sequenced for a study of cytomegalovirus exposure and HLA in healthy donors. Study context: Drawn from HLA-typed donors, about 85 million unique TCRs were held in an early data release. General study points: Owing to their indistinguishability, certain V segments, notably TRBV6-2 and TRBV6-3, were excluded. A later analysis found TCR association rates differed by HLA locus, highest for DRB1 and lowest for HLA-C.

Comment on this clone: Its antigen is not known.

Primers for the PCR totalled 60 Vbeta and 13 Jbeta. Assay: immunoSEQ multiplex PCR; the TCRdb copy retains only in-frame clones and omits some. Of under 150,000 clones listed, about 78% were seen once; the top ten hold about 6.5%. This CDR3 is 16 amino acids long. The ends lost 6 bases at V and 1 base at J; junction bases unmatched: 8. Germline V gene sequence: CDR1 SGHNT, CDR2 YYREEE (reference sequence). The sample comprised PBMCs. The chain carries TRBV5-4 and TRBJ2-2; TRBD2 matches at 8 bases. The sequence came from a man between 40 and 49 years old in good health and CMV-seropositive. The CDR3 here is CASTSLAGQNTGELFF. The DNA of the CDR3 is TGTGCCAGCACCTCGTTAGCGGGGCAGAACACCGGGGAGCTGTTTTTT.